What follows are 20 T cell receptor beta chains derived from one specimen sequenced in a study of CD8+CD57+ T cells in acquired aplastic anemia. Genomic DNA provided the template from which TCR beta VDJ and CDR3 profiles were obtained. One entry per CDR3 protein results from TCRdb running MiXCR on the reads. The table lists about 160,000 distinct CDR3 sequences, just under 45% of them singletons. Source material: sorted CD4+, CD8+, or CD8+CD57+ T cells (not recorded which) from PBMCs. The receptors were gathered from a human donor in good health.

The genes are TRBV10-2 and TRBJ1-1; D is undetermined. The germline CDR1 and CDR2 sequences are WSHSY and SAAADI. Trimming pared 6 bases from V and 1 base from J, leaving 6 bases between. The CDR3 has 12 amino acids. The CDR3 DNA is TGCGCCAGCAGACAGACGAACACTGAAGCTTTCTTT. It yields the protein CASRQTNTEAFF.

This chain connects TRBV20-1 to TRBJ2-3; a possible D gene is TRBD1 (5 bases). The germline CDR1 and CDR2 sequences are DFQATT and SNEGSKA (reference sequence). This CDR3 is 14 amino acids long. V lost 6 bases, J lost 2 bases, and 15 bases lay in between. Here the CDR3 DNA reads TGCAGTGCCATGGGGCTGGAATACACAGATACGCAGTATTTT. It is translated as CSAMGLEYTDTQYF.

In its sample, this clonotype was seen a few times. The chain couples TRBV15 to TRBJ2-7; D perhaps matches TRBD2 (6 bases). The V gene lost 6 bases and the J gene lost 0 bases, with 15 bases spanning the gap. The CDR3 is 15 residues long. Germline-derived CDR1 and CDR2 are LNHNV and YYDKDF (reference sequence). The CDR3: CATREGIGSSYEQYF. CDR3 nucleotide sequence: TGTGCCACCAGGGAGGGGATCGGGAGCTCCTACGAGCAGTACTTC.

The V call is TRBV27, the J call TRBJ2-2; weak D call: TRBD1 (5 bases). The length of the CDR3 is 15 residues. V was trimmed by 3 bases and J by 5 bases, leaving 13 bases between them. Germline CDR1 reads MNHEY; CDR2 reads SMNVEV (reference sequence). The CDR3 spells CASSFGRARTGELFF. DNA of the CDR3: TGTGCCAGCAGTTTCGGCAGGGCGAGGACCGGGGAGCTGTTTTTT.

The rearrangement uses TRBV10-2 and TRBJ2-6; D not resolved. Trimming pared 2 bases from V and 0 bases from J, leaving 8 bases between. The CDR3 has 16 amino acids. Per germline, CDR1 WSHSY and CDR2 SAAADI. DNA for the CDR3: TGCGCCAGCAGTGAGGGGCACCGCTCTGGGGCCAACGTCCTGACTTTC. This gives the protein CASSEGHRSGANVLTF.

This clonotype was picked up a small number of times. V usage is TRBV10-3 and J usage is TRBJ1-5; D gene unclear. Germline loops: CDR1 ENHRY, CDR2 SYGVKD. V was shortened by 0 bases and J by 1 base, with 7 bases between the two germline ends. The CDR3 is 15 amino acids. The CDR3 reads CAISESGTSNQPQHF. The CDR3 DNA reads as TGTGCCATCAGTGAGTCGGGAACCAGCAATCAGCCCCAGCATTTT.

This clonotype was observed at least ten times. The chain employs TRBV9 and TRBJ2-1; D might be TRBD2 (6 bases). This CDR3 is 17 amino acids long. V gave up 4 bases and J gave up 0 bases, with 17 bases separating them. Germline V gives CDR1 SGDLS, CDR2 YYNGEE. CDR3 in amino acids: CASSKRSSASSYNEQFF. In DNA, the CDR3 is TGTGCCAGCAGCAAGCGGTCTAGCGCGAGCTCCTACAATGAGCAGTTCTTC.

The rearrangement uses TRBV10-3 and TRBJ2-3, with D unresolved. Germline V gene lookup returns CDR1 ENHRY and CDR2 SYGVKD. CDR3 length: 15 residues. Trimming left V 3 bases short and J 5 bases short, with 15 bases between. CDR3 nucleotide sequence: TGTGCCATCAGTGAAGGATGGGAAGGAGAAGATACGCAGTATTTT. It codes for CAISEGWEGEDTQYF.

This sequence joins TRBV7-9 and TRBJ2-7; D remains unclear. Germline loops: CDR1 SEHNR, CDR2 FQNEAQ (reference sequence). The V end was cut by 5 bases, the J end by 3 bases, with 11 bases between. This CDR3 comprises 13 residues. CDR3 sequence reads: CASSHGEIYEQYF. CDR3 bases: TGTGCCAGCAGCCATGGGGAAATCTACGAGCAGTACTTC.

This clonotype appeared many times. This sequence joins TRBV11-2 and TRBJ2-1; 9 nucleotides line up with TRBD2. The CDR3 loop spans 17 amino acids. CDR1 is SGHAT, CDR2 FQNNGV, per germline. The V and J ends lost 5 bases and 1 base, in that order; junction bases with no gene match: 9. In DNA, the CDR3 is TGTGCCAGCAGCCCGATTCCTAGCGGGATTTCCTACAATGAGCAGTTCTTC. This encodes CASSPIPSGISYNEQFF.

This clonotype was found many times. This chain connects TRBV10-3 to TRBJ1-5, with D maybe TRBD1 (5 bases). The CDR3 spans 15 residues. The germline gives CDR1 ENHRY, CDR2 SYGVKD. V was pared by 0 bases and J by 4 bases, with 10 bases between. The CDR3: CAISESGRGNQPQHF. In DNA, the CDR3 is TGTGCCATCAGTGAGTCGGGGAGGGGAAATCAGCCCCAGCATTTT.

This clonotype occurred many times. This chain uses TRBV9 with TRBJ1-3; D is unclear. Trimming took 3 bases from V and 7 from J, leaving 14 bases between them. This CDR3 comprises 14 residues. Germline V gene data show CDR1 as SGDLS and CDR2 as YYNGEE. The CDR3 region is CASSARTLDNTIYF. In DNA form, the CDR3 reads TGTGCCAGCAGCGCGCGCACCCTGGATAACACCATATATTTT. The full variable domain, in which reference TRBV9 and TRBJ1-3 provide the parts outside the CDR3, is DSGVTQTPKHLITATGQRVTLRCSPRSGDLSVYWYQQSLDQGLQFLIQYYNGEERAKGNILERFSAQQFPDLHSELNLSSLELGDSALYFCASSARTLDNTIYFGEGSWLTVV.

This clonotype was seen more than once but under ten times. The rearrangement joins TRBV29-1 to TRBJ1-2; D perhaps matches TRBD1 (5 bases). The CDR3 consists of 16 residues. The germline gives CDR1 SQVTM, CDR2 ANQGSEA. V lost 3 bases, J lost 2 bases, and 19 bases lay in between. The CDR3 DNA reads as TGCAGCGTTGAGGTTCGAGACAGTGGACGGAACTATGGCTACACCTTC. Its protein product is CSVEVRDSGRNYGYTF.

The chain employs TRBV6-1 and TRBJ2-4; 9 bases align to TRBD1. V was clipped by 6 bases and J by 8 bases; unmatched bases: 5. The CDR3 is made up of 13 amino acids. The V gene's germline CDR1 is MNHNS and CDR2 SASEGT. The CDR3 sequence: CASRRTGVDIQYF. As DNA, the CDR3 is TGTGCCAGCAGGCGGACAGGGGTGGACATTCAGTACTTC.

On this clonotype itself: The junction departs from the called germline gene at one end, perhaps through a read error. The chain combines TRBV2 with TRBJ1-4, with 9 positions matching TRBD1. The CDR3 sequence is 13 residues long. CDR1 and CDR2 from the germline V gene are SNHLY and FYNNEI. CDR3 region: CASSASLRDRVIF. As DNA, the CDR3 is TGTGCCAGCAGTGCAAGCCTTAGGGACAGGGTGATTTTT.

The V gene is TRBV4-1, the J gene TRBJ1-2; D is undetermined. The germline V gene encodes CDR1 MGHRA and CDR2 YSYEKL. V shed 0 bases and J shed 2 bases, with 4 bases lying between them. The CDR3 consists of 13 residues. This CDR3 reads CASSQESNYGYTF. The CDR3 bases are TGCGCCAGCAGCCAAGAGTCAAACTATGGCTACACCTTC.

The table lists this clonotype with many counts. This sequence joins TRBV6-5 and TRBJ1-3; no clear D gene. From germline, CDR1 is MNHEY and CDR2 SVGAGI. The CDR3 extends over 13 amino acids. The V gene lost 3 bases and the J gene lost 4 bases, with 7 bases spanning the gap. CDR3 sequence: CASSYRRGNTIYF. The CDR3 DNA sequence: TGTGCCAGCAGTTATAGGCGGGGAAACACCATATATTTT.

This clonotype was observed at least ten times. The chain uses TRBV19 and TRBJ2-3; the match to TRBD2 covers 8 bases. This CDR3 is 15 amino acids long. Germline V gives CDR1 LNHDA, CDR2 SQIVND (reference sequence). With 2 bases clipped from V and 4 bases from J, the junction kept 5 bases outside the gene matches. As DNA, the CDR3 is TGTGCCAGTAGTATACAAGGACTAGCTGCAGATACGCAGTATTTT. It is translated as CASSIQGLAADTQYF.

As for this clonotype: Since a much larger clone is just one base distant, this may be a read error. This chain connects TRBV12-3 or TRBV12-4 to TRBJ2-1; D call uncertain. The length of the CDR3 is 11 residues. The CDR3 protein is CASSYYNEQLF. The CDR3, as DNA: TGTGCCAGCAGTTATTACAATGAGCAGCTCTTC.

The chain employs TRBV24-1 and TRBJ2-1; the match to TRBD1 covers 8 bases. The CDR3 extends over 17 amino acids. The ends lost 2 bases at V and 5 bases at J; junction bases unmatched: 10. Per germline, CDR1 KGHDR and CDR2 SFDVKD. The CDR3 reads CATSDSTGTGHHNEQFF. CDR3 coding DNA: TGTGCCACCAGTGATTCAACCGGGACAGGCCACCACAATGAGCAGTTCTTC.